The 12 T cell receptor beta chains listed next were all sequenced from one sample in a study of blood T cell repertoires in COVID-19. Sequenced by immunoSEQ multiplex PCR; TCRdb stores in-frame clones only, minus some. The table shows 250,000 to 400,000 clones, with 90% occurring only once. Specimen: PBMCs or T cells enriched from blood (not recorded which). The source is a man aged 55 to 70 who had recovered from COVID-19.

This clone has a single count. The V gene is TRBV9, the J gene TRBJ1-3; 7 bases align to TRBD1. This CDR3 spans 15 amino acids. The junction had 17 bases not matched to a gene; V was cut back by 8 bases and J by 9 bases. Germline lookup yields CDR1 SGDLS and CDR2 YYNGEE. The CDR3 reads CASSVNTGVGRTIYF. CDR3 coding DNA: TGTGCCAGTTCCGTTAACACAGGGGTCGGACGCACCATATATTTT.

The table lists this clone with a few counts. The chain recombines TRBV27 with TRBJ1-2, with D hard to call. Trimming shortened V by 3 bases and J by 2 bases, and 10 bases separated the two germline ends. Per the germline V gene, CDR1 is MNHEY and CDR2 is SMNVEV (reference sequence). This CDR3 is built from 14 residues. This CDR3 is CASSLDWKNYGYTF. DNA of the CDR3: TGTGCCAGCAGTTTGGACTGGAAAAACTATGGCTACACCTTC.

This chain uses TRBV10-2 with TRBJ1-2; D remains ambiguous. The CDR3 has 15 residues. CDR1 is WSHSY, CDR2 SAAADI, per germline. Trimming cost V 5 bases and J 1 base, with 14 bases left between them. The CDR3 sequence is CASSTMNQDNYGYTF. Here the CDR3 DNA reads TGCGCCAGCAGTACCATGAACCAGGATAACTATGGCTACACCTTC.

The chain recombines TRBV7-9 with TRBJ2-5; 7 bases map to TRBD2. The CDR3 is 16 amino acids. The germline gives CDR1 SEHNR, CDR2 FQNEAQ (reference sequence). The junction had 10 bases not matched to a gene; V was cut back by 1 base and J by 5 bases. CDR3 nucleotides: TGTGCCAGCAGCTTAGGGGAGGGAGTTTGGGTCGAGACCCAGTACTTC. Encoded protein: CASSLGEGVWVETQYF.

The genes are TRBV5-4 and TRBJ1-5, with D maybe TRBD1 (5 bases). Germline-derived CDR1 and CDR2 are SGHNT and YYREEE (reference sequence). The V end lost 4 bases, the J end lost 4 bases, and 15 bases lay between the germline ends. The CDR3 sequence is 15 residues long. CDR3 in DNA: TGTGCCAGCAGCCGCGGGGGGGGTGTAAATCAGCCCCAGCATTTT. Its translation: CASSRGGGVNQPQHF.

The chain combines TRBV11-3 with TRBJ2-1; TRBD1 matches at 11 bases. There are 15 residues in the CDR3. The V gene end was trimmed by 5 bases and the J gene end by 2 bases; junction bases not matched to a gene: 2. CDR1 is SGHNT and CDR2 is YENEEA in the germline V gene. The CDR3 coding sequence is TGTGCCAGCAGCGCGGGACAGGGGGCCTACAATGAGCAGTTCTTC. Amino acids: CASSAGQGAYNEQFF.

The rearrangement uses TRBV4-1 and TRBJ2-1, with 11 bases fitting TRBD2. The V gene end was trimmed by 1 base and the J gene end by 7 bases; junction bases not matched to a gene: 9. Germline V gene data show CDR1 as MGHRA and CDR2 as YSYEKL. This CDR3 has 17 residues. In nucleotides, the CDR3 is TGCGCCAGCAGCCAAGGGCTAGCGGGAGGTCTAAGGAATGAGCAGTTCTTC. Translating it yields CASSQGLAGGLRNEQFF.

This chain uses TRBV7-2 with TRBJ2-7, with 7 bases matching TRBD2. The CDR3 is made up of 16 amino acids. The germline V gene has CDR1 SGHTA and CDR2 FQGNSA. V lost 5 bases to trimming and J lost 7 bases; unmatched junction nucleotides: 17. The CDR3: CASSLGAGRLAREQYF. In DNA form, the CDR3 reads TGTGCCAGCAGCCTAGGGGCGGGGAGACTAGCCAGGGAGCAGTACTTC.

The chain combines TRBV3-1 (or the pseudogene TRBV3-2) with TRBJ1-6, with TRBD1 matching over 9 bases. CDR1 LGHDT and CDR2 YNNKEL come from the germline V gene (reference sequence). Unmatched junction bases numbered 5, after V lost 4 bases and J lost 7 bases. This CDR3 is 15 amino acids long. Written as DNA, the CDR3 is TGTGCCAGCAGCCCCTCGGGACAGGGAAATTCACCCCTCCACTTT. The encoded protein is CASSPSGQGNSPLHF.

V usage is TRBV7-9 and J usage is TRBJ1-1; D ambiguous. Germline V CDR1 and CDR2: SEHNR, FQNEAQ (reference sequence). The CDR3 extends over 12 amino acids. V lost 2 bases and J 6 bases, leaving 7 bases between the germline ends. CDR3 region: CASSLLRAEAFF. CDR3 bases: TGTGCCAGCAGCTTACTTCGAGCTGAAGCTTTCTTT.

CDR3 sequence (DNA): TGTGCCAGCAGTGACGGTTTCGGCGAGCAGTACTTC. Protein: CASSDGFGEQYF. This chain connects TRBV2 to TRBJ2-7, with D hard to call. V was shortened by 3 bases and J by 6 bases, with 9 bases between the two germline ends. CDR1 is SNHLY, CDR2 FYNNEI, per germline. CDR3 size: 12 residues.

V is TRBV24-1 and J is TRBJ2-7; 9 nucleotides match TRBD1. The CDR3 loop spans 15 amino acids. Looked up from germline, CDR1 is KGHDR and CDR2 is SFDVKD. V shed 7 bases, J shed 1 base, and the junction held 7 bases outside the gene matches. This CDR3 reads CATSQGQGRSYEQYF. DNA for the CDR3: TGTGCCACCAGCCAAGGACAGGGGCGATCCTACGAGCAGTACTTC.